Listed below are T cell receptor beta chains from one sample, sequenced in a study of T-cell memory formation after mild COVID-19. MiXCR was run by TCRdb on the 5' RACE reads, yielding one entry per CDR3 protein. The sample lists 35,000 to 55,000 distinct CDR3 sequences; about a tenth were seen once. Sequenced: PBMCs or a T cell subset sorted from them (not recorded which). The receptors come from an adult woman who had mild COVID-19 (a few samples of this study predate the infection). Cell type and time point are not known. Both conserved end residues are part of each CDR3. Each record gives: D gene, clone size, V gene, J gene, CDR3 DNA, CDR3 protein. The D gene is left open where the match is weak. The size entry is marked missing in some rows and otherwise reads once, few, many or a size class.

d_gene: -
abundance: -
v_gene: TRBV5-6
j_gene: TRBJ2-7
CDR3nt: TGTGCCAGCAGCACCCCCGATCGGAGCACCTACGAGCAGTACTTC
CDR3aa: CASSTPDRSTYEQYF

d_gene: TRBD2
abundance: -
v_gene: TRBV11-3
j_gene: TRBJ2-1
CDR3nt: TGTGCCAGCAGCCAGGGACCGAGGACTAGCGGGAGTAGCTCCTACAATGAGCAGTTCTTC
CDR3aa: CASSQGPRTSGSSSYNEQFF

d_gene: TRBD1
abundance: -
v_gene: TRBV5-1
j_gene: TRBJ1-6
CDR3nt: TGCGCCAGCAGCTTGGCCAAATCCGCAGCAGGGGGCAATTCACCCCTCCACTTT
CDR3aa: CASSLAKSAAGGNSPLHF

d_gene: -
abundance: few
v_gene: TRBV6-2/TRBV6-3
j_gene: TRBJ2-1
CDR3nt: TGTGCCAGCAGTTTTGGGCATAATGAGCAGTTCTTC
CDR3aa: CASSFGHNEQFF

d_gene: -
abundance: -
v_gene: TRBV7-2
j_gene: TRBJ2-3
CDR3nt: TGTGCCAGCAACAACCGGGACTGGCCCTCCGATACGCAGTATTTT
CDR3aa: CASNNRDWPSDTQYF

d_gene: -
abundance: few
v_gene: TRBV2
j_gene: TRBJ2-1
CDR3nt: TGTGCCAGCAGTGTGCGGAGAAGGTACAATGAGCAGTTCTTC
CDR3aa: CASSVRRRYNEQFF

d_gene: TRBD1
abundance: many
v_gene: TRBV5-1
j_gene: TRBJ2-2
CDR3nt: TGCGCCAGCAGCCAAAAGGGACAGGAGGCCGCCGGGGAGCTGTTTTTT
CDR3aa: CASSQKGQEAAGELFF

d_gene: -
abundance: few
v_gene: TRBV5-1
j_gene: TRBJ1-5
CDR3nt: TGCGCCAGCAGCGAGGTGGGGGGCGGCAATCAGCCCCAGCATTTT
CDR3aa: CASSEVGGGNQPQHF

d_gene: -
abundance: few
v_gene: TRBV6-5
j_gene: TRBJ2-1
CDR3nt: TGTGCCAGCACCCCTGCGTCCGCCGGGCACAATGAGCAGTTCTTC
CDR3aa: CASTPASAGHNEQFF

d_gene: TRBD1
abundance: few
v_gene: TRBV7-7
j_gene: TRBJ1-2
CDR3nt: TGTGCTAGCAGCTTACTGTGGACAGGGGATAACTATGGCTACACCTTC
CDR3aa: CASSLLWTGDNYGYTF

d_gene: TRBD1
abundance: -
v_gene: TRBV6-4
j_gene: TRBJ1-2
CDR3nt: TGTGCCAGCAGTGACACCGGGACAGGGGGCCGGAACTATGGCTACACCTTC
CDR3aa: CASSDTGTGGRNYGYTF

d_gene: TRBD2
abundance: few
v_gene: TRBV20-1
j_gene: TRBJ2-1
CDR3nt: TGCAGTGCCTTAGCGGGAGTAGCCTACAATGAGCAGTTCTTC
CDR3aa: CSALAGVAYNEQFF

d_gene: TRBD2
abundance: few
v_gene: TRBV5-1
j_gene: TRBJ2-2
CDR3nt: TGCGCCAGCAGCTTGGGACTAGCGGGACCCACCGGGGAGCTGTTTTTT
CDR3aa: CASSLGLAGPTGELFF

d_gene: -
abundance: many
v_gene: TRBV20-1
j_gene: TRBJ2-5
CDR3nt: TGCAGTGCTAGAGATCCTTGGGACTCAGGGGGAGAGACCCAGTACTTC
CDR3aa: CSARDPWDSGGETQYF

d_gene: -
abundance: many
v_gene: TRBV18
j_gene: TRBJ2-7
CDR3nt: TGTGCCAGCTCACCACCGATGGGGGAAGGTTACGAGCAGTACTTC
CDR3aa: CASSPPMGEGYEQYF

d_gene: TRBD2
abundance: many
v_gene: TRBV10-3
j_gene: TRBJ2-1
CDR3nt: TGTGCCATCAGTGAGGAGGGACTAGCCTTAAATGAGCAGTTCTTC
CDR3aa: CAISEEGLALNEQFF

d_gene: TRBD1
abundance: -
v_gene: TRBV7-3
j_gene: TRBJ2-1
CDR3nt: TGTGCCAGCAGCGGGACAGCTAATGAGCAGTTCTTC
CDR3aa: CASSGTANEQFF

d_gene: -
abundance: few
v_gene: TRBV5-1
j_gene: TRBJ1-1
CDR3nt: TGCGCCAGCAGCTTGGGATCTCAGGGGAACACTGAAGCTTTCTTT
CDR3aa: CASSLGSQGNTEAFF

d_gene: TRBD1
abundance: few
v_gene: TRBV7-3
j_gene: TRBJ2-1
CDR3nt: TGTGCCAGCAGCCGGGACAGGGGGCGGAATTACGAGCAGTTCTTC
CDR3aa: CASSRDRGRNYEQFF

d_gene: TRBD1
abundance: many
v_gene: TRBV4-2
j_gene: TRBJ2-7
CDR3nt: TGTGCCAGCAGCCAAGATGGGGGACAGGCCTCCTACGAGCAGTACTTC
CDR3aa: CASSQDGGQASYEQYF

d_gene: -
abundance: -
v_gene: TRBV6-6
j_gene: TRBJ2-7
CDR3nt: TGTGCCAGCAGTTATTCTGGGACCGAGCAGTACTTC
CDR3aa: CASSYSGTEQYF

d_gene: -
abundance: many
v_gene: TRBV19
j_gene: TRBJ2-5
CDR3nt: TGTGCCAGTACAGACCGAAAGGGGAACACGGAGACCCAGTACTTC
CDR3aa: CASTDRKGNTETQYF

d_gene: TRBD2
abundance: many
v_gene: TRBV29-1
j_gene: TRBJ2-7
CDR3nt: TGCAGCGTTGGGCTAGCGGGCTACGAGCAGTACTTC
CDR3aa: CSVGLAGYEQYF

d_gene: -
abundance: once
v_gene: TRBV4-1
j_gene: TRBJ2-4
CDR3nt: TGCGCCAGTTCGTACGGGGGGCAAAACATTCAGTACTTC
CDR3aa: CASSYGGQNIQYF

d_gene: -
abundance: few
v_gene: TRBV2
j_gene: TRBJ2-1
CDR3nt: TGTGCCAGCAGAGTACTAGGCGATGAGCAGTTCTTC
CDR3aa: CASRVLGDEQFF

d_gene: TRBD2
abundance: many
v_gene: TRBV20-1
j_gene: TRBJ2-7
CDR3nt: TGCAGTGCTTTAGCGGGGGGGCGGGACGAGCAGTACTTC
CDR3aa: CSALAGGRDEQYF

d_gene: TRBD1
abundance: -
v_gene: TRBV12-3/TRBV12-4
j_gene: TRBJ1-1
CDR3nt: TGTGCCAGCAGTTCGAACGACAGGGGCGGGACGGCTTTCTTT
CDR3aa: CASSSNDRGGTAFF

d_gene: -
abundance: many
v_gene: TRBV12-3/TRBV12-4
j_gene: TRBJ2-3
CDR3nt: TGTGCCAGCAGTTTGGAAGCCCTTAGCACAGATACGCAGTATTTT
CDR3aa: CASSLEALSTDTQYF

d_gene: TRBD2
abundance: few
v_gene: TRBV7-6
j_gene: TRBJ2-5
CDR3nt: TGTGCCAGCAGCCCTAAACTAGCGGGGGCGTACGGGACCCAGTACTTC
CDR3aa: CASSPKLAGAYGTQYF

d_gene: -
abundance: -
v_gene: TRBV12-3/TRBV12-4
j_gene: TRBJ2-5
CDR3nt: TGTGCCAGCAGTTTAGACAAAGGGTCGAAGACCCAGTACTTC
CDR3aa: CASSLDKGSKTQYF

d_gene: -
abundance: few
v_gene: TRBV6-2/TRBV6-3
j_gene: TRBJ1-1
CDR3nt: TGTGCCAGTTTCAACAGGGAGGGGGACACTGAAGCTTTCTTT
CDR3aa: CASFNREGDTEAFF

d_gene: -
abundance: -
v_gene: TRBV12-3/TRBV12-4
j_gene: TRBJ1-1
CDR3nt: TGTGCCAGCAGTTTAAGGAGTTGGGGCCCTGAAGCTTTCTTT
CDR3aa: CASSLRSWGPEAFF

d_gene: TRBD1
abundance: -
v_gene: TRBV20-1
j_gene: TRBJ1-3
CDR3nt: TGCAGTGCTAGCCCCGGGACAGGGGCAGGAAACACCATATATTTT
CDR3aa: CSASPGTGAGNTIYF

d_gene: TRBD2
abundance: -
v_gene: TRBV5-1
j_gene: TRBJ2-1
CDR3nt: TGCGCCAGCCGAGGGACTAGCGGGATTCAGGAGCAGTTCTTC
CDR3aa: CASRGTSGIQEQFF

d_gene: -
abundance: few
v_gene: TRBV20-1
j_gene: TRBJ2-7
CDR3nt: TGCAGTGCTAGAGTAGAAAGGCAGTGGGGCTACGAGCAGTACTTC
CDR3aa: CSARVERQWGYEQYF

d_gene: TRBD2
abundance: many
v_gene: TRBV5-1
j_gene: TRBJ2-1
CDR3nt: TGCGCCAGCAGCGGCTCTTCCGGGGGGGCCCTCTACAATGAGCAGTTCTTC
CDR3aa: CASSGSSGGALYNEQFF

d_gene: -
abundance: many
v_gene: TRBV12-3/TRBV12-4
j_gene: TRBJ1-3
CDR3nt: TGTGCCAGCAGGACGGACAGTCGCTCTGGAAACACCATATATTTT
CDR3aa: CASRTDSRSGNTIYF

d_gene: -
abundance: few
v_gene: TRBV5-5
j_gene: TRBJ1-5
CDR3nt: TGTGCCAGCAACCAGGGGAGGGGCAATCAGCCCCAGCATTTT
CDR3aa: CASNQGRGNQPQHF

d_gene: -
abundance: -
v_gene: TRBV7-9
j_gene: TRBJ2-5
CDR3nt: TGTGCCAGCAGCTTATTAGGGGGACCAGAGACCCAGTACTTC
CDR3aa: CASSLLGGPETQYF

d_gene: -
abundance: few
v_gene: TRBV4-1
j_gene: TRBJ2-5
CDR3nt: TGCGCCAGCAGCAGGGCAGCAACGTTCCAAGAGACCCAGTACTTC
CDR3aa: CASSRAATFQETQYF

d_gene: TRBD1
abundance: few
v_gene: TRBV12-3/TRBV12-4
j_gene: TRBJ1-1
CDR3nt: TGTGCCAGCAGCCCCCACAGGGGAGGAGGCACTGAAGCTTTCTTT
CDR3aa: CASSPHRGGGTEAFF

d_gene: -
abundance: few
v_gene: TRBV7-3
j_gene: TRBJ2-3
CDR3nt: TGTGCCAGCAGCCCCCAGGGACTGCTCACAGATACGCAGTATTTT
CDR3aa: CASSPQGLLTDTQYF

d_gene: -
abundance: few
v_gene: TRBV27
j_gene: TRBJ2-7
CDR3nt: TGTGCCAGTTGCCGGGCAGCAGGGGTTTCCGAGCAGTACTTC
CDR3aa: CASCRAAGVSEQYF

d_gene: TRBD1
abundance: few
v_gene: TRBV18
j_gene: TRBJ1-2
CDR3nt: TGTGCCAGCTCACCTCCCGGGACAGTTCTCTATGGCTACACCTTC
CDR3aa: CASSPPGTVLYGYTF

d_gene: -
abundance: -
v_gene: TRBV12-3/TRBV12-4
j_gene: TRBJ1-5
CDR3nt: TGTGCCAGCAGTTTTGGTCAGCCCCAGCATTTT
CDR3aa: CASSFGQPQHF

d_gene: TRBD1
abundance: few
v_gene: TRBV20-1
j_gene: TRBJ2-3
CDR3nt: TGCAGTGCTCCCAGGGGGAGCACAGATACGCAGTATTTT
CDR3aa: CSAPRGSTDTQYF

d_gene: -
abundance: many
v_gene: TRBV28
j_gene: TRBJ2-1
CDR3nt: TGTGCCAGCAGCCAAGACAGGTCAAGGGGGCAGTTCTTC
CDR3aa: CASSQDRSRGQFF

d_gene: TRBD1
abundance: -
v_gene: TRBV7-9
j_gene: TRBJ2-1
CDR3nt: TGTGCCAGCAGCTCCGGACAGGGGAACTACAATGAGCAGTTCTTC
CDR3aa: CASSSGQGNYNEQFF

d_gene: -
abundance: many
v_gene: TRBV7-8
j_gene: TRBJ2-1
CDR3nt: TGTGCCAGCAGCCGGTCGGTAAGCTCCTACAATGAGCAGTTCTTC
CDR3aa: CASSRSVSSYNEQFF

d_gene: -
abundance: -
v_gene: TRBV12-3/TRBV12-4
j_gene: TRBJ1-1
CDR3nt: TGTGCCAGCACCCTGCGCCCGGGGCGGAAGAACACTGAAGCTTTCTTT
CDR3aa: CASTLRPGRKNTEAFF

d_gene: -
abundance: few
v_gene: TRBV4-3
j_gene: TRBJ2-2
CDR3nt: TGCGCCAGCAGCCGAGGGGACGTCGGCGGGGAGCTGTTTTTT
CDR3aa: CASSRGDVGGELFF

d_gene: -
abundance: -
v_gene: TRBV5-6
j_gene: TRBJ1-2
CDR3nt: TGTGCCAGCAGCTTGGAATCCCTTGGTAGCTATGGCTACACCTTC
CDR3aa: CASSLESLGSYGYTF

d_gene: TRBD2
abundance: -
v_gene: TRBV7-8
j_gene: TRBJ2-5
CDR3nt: TGTGCCAGCAGCTTAGGTCCCGCGGGAGGGTCCCAAGAGACCCAGTACTTC
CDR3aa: CASSLGPAGGSQETQYF

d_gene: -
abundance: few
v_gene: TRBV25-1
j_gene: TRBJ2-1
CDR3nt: TGTGCCAGCAGTGGGACGAGGAATGAGCAGTTCTTC
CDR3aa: CASSGTRNEQFF

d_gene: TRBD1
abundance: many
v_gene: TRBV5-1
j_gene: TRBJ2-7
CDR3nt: TGCGCCAGCAGCTCGCCGGGACAGGGAACCTACGAGCAGTACTTC
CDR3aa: CASSSPGQGTYEQYF